These 13 T cell receptor beta chains originate from one sample sequenced in a study of T cell responses to AZD1222 COVID-19 vaccine. The protocol was immunoSEQ multiplex PCR, while the TCRdb copy is restricted to in-frame clones and leaves out a portion. Among around 100,000 clones, about 83% were seen once, and the ten largest hold around a sixth. Sequenced material: peripheral blood, taken on day 0 of AZD1222 vaccination. These receptors came from an adult in good health.

This chain joins TRBV6-5 and TRBJ1-1, with unresolved D. V was trimmed by 8 bases and J by 1 base, leaving 5 bases between them. Germline V gene sequence: CDR1 MNHEY, CDR2 SVGAGI. The length of the CDR3 is 11 residues. CDR3 bases: TGTGCCAGCGCCGGGAACACTGAAGCTTTCTTT. Encoded protein: CASAGNTEAFF.

The V call is TRBV30, the J call TRBJ2-2, with TRBD2 identical over 7 bases. Germline loops: CDR1 GTSNPN, CDR2 SVGIG (reference sequence). The CDR3 contains 14 residues. The V gene end was trimmed by 1 base and the J gene end by 8 bases; junction bases not matched to a gene: 7. CDR3 sequence: CAWSGGGSLGELFF. The CDR3, as DNA: TGTGCCTGGAGTGGGGGAGGGAGTTTGGGGGAGCTGTTTTTT. Using reference TRBV30 and TRBJ2-2 for the parts outside the CDR3, the full variable domain is SQTIHQWPATLVQPVGSPLSLECTVEGTSNPNLYWYRQAAGRGLQLLFYSVGIGQISSEVPQNLSASRPQDRQFILSSKKLLLSDSGFYLCAWSGGGSLGELFFGEGSRLTVL.

The chain employs TRBV27 and TRBJ1-2; TRBD1 aligns across 7 bases. The CDR3 is 18 residues long. Germline V gives CDR1 MNHEY, CDR2 SMNVEV (reference sequence). V lost 2 bases to trimming and J lost 3 bases; unmatched junction nucleotides: 15. The CDR3 protein is CASSLPAELTGNDYGYTF. The CDR3 DNA is TGTGCCAGCAGTTTACCGGCAGAACTGACAGGGAACGACTATGGCTACACCTTC.

J is TRBJ2-1 and V is TRBV27; 11 bases are a match to TRBD2. V lost 1 base to trimming and J lost 10 bases; unmatched junction nucleotides: 9. This CDR3 has 16 amino acids. Germline CDR1 is MNHEY and CDR2 is SMNVEV (reference sequence). Written as DNA, the CDR3 is TGTGCCAGCAGTTTATACAGGACTAGCGGGTCCGTAGAGCAGTTCTTC. Translating gives CASSLYRTSGSVEQFF.

The chain carries TRBV27 and TRBJ1-5; possible D gene TRBD1, 6 bases. Trimming took 5 bases from V and 7 from J, leaving 21 bases between them. The CDR3 is 16 residues long. Germline-derived CDR1 and CDR2 are MNHEY and SMNVEV (reference sequence). DNA of the CDR3: TGTGCCAGCAGTCGACGGGGGGGGCTGAGGGGCCAGCCCCAGCATTTT. Amino acids: CASSRRGGLRGQPQHF.

The chain uses TRBV5-6 and TRBJ1-2; possibly TRBD1 for D (6 bases). Germline V CDR1 and CDR2: SGHDT, YYEEEE. V was cut by 4 bases and J by 0 bases, with 10 bases left in between. This CDR3 spans 14 amino acids. This CDR3 reads CASSLDRTNYGYTF. DNA for the CDR3: TGTGCCAGCAGCCTCGACAGGACTAACTATGGCTACACCTTC.

In DNA, the CDR3 is TGTGCCAGCAGTGGGAAGGGGTTGACAGGGATAGGCGCAGATACGCAGTATTTT. The encoded protein is CASSGKGLTGIGADTQYF. The rearrangement joins TRBV6-1 to TRBJ2-3, with 7 bases aligning to TRBD1. With 4 bases clipped from V and 4 bases from J, the junction kept 17 bases outside the gene matches. Germline values: CDR1 MNHNS, CDR2 SASEGT. The CDR3 loop spans 18 amino acids.

In DNA form, the CDR3 reads TGTGCCAGCTCACCCCGGGATGGAGGGCACGAGCAGTACTTC. Protein sequence: CASSPRDGGHEQYF. The rearrangement links TRBV18 to TRBJ2-7, with a tentative D call TRBD2 (6 bases). The germline V and J ends were trimmed by 3 bases and 5 bases, with 14 bases remaining between them. CDR1 and CDR2 (germline): KGHSH, LQKENI. This CDR3 is built from 14 residues. Variable domain in full (rest from reference TRBV18 and TRBJ2-7): NAGVMQNPRHLVRRRGQEARLRCSPMKGHSHVYWYRQLPEEGLKFMVYLQKENIIDESGMPKERFSAEFPKEGPSILRIQQVVRGDSAAYFCASSPRDGGHEQYFGPGTRLTVT.

The chain has TRBV6-5 and TRBJ2-3; 8 bases map to TRBD1. The V segment lost 6 bases and the J segment 3 bases; nucleotides outside the gene matches: 5. The CDR3 is made up of 14 amino acids. Germline V gene lookup returns CDR1 MNHEY and CDR2 SVGAGI. The CDR3 coding sequence is TGTGCCAGCAGCGACAGGGGATTGACAGATACGCAGTATTTT. Translated: CASSDRGLTDTQYF.

The V call is TRBV15, the J call TRBJ2-1; D is perhaps TRBD1 (5 bases). This CDR3 is built from 16 residues. The V gene's germline CDR1 is LNHNV and CDR2 YYDKDF (reference sequence). Trimming removed 1 base at V and 7 bases at J, with 17 bases between. The CDR3 reads CATSRVIGIKGNEQFF. For the CDR3, the DNA is TGTGCCACCAGCAGAGTAATCGGCATAAAGGGGAATGAGCAGTTCTTC.

J is TRBJ1-4 and V is TRBV25-1, with 10 nucleotides matching TRBD1. The CDR3 consists of 17 residues. The V and J ends lost 3 bases and 5 bases, in that order; junction bases with no gene match: 9. Germline V gene data show CDR1 as MGHDK and CDR2 as SYGVNS. CDR3 loop: CASSEPTPGQGNEKLFF. DNA of the CDR3: TGTGCCAGCAGTGAGCCGACGCCGGGACAGGGGAATGAAAAACTGTTTTTT. The full variable domain, with the rest looked up from reference TRBV25-1 and TRBJ1-4, is EADIYQTPRYLVIGTGKKITLECSQTMGHDKMYWYQQDPGMELHLIHYSYGVNSTEKGDLSSESTVSRIRTEHFPLTLESARPSHTSQYLCASSEPTPGQGNEKLFFGSGTQLSVL.

CDR3 residues: CASSVLADNSPLHF. The CDR3 nucleotides read TGTGCCAGCAGCGTATTGGCAGATAATTCACCCCTCCACTTT. V and J are TRBV9 and TRBJ1-6; D is undetermined. The germline V and J ends were trimmed by 1 base and 5 bases, with 7 bases remaining between them. CDR1 and CDR2 from the germline V gene are SGDLS and YYNGEE. This CDR3 has 14 residues. The whole variable domain, remainder taken from reference TRBV9 and TRBJ1-6, is DSGVTQTPKHLITATGQRVTLRCSPRSGDLSVYWYQQSLDQGLQFLIQYYNGEERAKGNILERFSAQQFPDLHSELNLSSLELGDSALYFCASSVLADNSPLHFGNGTRLTVT.

The rearrangement uses TRBV10-3 and TRBJ2-1, with 11 bases aligning to TRBD2. The CDR3 covers 15 residues. CDR1 and CDR2 from the germline V gene are ENHRY and SYGVKD. V was clipped by 4 bases and J by 5 bases; unmatched bases: 4. The CDR3 nucleotides read TGTGCCATCAGTGGGGGACTAGCGGCGGACAATGAGCAGTTCTTC. Its protein product is CAISGGLAADNEQFF.